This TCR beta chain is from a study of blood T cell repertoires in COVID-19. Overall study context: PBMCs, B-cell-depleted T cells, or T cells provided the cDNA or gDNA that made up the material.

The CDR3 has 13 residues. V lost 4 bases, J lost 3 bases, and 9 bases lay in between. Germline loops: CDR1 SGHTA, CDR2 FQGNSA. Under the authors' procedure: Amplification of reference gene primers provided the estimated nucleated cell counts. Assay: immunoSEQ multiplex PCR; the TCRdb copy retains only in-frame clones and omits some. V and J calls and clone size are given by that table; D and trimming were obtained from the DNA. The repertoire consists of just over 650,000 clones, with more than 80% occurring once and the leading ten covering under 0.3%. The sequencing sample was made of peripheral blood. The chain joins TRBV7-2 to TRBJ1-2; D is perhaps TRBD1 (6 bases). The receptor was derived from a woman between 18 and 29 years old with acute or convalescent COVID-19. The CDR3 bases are TGTGCCAGCAGCTCAACAGGGTACTATGGCTACACCTTC. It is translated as CASSSTGYYGYTF.